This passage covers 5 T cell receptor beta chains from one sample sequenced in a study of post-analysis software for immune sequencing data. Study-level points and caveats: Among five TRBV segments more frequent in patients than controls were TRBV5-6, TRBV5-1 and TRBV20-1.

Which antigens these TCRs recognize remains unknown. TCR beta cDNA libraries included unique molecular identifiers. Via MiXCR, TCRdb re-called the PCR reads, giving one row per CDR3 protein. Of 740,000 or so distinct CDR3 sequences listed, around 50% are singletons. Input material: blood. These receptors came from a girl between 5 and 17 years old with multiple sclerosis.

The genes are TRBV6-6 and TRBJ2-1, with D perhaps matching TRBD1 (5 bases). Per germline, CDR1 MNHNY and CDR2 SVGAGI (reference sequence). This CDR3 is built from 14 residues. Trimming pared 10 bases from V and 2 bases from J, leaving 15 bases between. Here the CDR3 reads CAIEGRAPYNEQFF. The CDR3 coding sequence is TGTGCCATTGAAGGCAGGGCCCCCTACAATGAGCAGTTCTTC.

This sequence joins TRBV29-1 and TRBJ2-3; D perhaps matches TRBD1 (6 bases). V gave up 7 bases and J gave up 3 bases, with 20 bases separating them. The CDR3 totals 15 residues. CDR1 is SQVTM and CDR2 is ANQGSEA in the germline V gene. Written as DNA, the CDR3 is TGCAGCGAAAGCAGGGGAATTAGTCAGACAGATACGCAGTATTTT. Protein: CSESRGISQTDTQYF.

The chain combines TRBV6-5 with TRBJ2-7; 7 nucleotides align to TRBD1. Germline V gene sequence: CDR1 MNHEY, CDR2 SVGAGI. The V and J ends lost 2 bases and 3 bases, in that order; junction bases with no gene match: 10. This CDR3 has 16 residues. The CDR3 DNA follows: TGTGCCAGCAGTTACCCACCAAGGGACAGCAACTACGAGCAGTACTTC. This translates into CASSYPPRDSNYEQYF.

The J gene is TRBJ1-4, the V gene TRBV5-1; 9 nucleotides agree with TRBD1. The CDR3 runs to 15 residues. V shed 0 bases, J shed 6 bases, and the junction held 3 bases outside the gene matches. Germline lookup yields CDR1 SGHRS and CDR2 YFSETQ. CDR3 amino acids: CASSLGDREDEKLFF. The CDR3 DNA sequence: TGCGCCAGCAGCTTGGGGGACAGGGAGGATGAAAAACTGTTTTTT.

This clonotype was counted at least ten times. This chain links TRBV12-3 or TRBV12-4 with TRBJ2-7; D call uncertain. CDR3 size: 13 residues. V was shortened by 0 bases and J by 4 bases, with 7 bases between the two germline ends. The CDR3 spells CASSLAQSYEQYF. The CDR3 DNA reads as TGTGCCAGCAGTTTAGCTCAGTCTTACGAGCAGTACTTC.